Presented here are 27 T cell receptor beta chains from one specimen sequenced in a study of T cell responses to AZD1222 COVID-19 vaccine. TCRdb keeps only in-frame clones here, not all; method: immunoSEQ multiplex PCR. This sample has over 100,000 clones, with about 89% found just once. The sequencing used peripheral blood, collected on day 0 of AZD1222 vaccination. These receptors originate from an adult in good health.

The V and J genes are TRBV9 and TRBJ1-1, with unresolved D. V lost 1 base, J lost 3 bases, and 7 bases lay in between. Looked up from germline, CDR1 is SGDLS and CDR2 is YYNGEE. The CDR3 spans 13 residues. DNA of the CDR3: TGTGCCAGCAGCGTAACTATTTACACTGAAGCTTTCTTT. Its protein is CASSVTIYTEAFF. Filled out from reference TRBV9 and TRBJ1-1, the complete variable domain reads DSGVTQTPKHLITATGQRVTLRCSPRSGDLSVYWYQQSLDQGLQFLIQYYNGEERAKGNILERFSAQQFPDLHSELNLSSLELGDSALYFCASSVTIYTEAFFGQGTRLTVV.

The rearrangement joins TRBV2 to TRBJ1-1; D perhaps matches TRBD1 (6 bases). V was shortened by 1 base and J by 3 bases, with 12 bases between the two germline ends. CDR3 size: 15 residues. Germline values: CDR1 SNHLY, CDR2 FYNNEI. CDR3 in amino acids: CASSEEGGSDTEAFF. For the CDR3, the DNA is TGTGCCAGCAGTGAAGAGGGGGGAAGTGACACTGAAGCTTTCTTT.

The V gene is TRBV5-1, the J gene TRBJ2-1; the match to TRBD2 covers 8 bases. V lost 4 bases and J lost 7; bases outside the gene matches: 16. The length of the CDR3 is 17 residues. Germline values: CDR1 SGHRS, CDR2 YFSETQ. CDR3 amino acids: CASSPIIYGGAGNEQFF. The CDR3 coding sequence is TGCGCCAGCAGCCCCATAATATACGGGGGGGCCGGTAATGAGCAGTTCTTC.

This clone came up once. The chain employs TRBV27 and TRBJ1-4; TRBD1 agrees at 10 bases. The CDR3 covers 16 residues. V trimming: 2 bases; J trimming: 8 bases; junction bases outside the gene matches: 8. In germline, CDR1 is MNHEY, CDR2 SMNVEV (reference sequence). Here the CDR3 reads CASSLRLTGGEEKLFF. The CDR3 DNA reads TGTGCCAGCAGTTTACGCCTGACAGGGGGCGAGGAAAAACTGTTTTTT.

This rearrangement joins TRBV19 to TRBJ1-1; 7 positions match TRBD1. The CDR3 is 16 residues long. V lost 3 bases, J lost 4 bases, and 11 bases stayed unmatched. Looked up from germline, CDR1 is LNHDA and CDR2 is SQIVND (reference sequence). The chain's CDR3 is CASSIILSRGVTEAFF. The CDR3 nucleotides are TGTGCCAGTAGTATTATATTGTCCAGGGGGGTCACTGAAGCTTTCTTT.

The sample holds one count of this clone. The chain employs TRBV6-5 and TRBJ2-1; D might be TRBD1 or TRBD2, each matching 6 bases. The CDR3 spans 12 residues. Germline V gene data show CDR1 as MNHEY and CDR2 as SVGAGI. The V end lost 7 bases, the J end lost 8 bases, and 12 bases lay between the germline ends. The CDR3 here is CASTLGGYEQFF. CDR3 nucleotide sequence: TGTGCCAGCACCCTAGGGGGGTATGAGCAGTTCTTC.

This rearrangement joins TRBV27 to TRBJ1-1; D is perhaps TRBD1 (5 bases). The CDR3 is 18 amino acids. Trimming took off 0 bases at V and 4 bases at J, with 21 bases between the two ends. Germline V gives CDR1 MNHEY, CDR2 SMNVEV (reference sequence). CDR3: CASSLSIIMLGDSTEAFF. CDR3 nucleotide sequence: TGTGCCAGCAGTTTATCGATTATAATGTTGGGGGATAGCACTGAAGCTTTCTTT.

This chain uses TRBV6-5 with TRBJ1-2; TRBD1 matches 9 bases. This CDR3 comprises 13 residues. The germline V gene encodes CDR1 MNHEY and CDR2 SVGAGI. V trimming: 6 bases; J trimming: 7 bases; junction bases outside the gene matches: 6. As DNA, the CDR3 is TGTGCCAGCAGGGCCGGGACAGGGTCTGGCTACACCTTC. Translation: CASRAGTGSGYTF.

The chain carries TRBV23-1 and TRBJ1-1, with 7 nucleotides matching TRBD1. TRBV23-1 has ORF status, its function being uncertain. The CDR3 is 15 residues long. The V segment lost 2 bases and the J segment 1 base; nucleotides outside the gene matches: 4. CDR3 amino acids: CASSQTDRENTEAFF. CDR3 in DNA: TGCGCCAGCAGTCAAACCGACAGGGAGAACACTGAAGCTTTCTTT.

J is TRBJ1-1 and V is TRBV7-3; a weak D match, TRBD1 (6 bases). With 5 bases removed from V and 3 bases from J, the gap between germline ends came to 13 bases. In germline, CDR1 is SGHTA, CDR2 FQGTGA. The CDR3 extends over 14 amino acids. The CDR3 spells CASSRNKGDTEAFF. The CDR3 coding sequence is TGTGCCAGCAGCCGAAATAAGGGGGACACTGAAGCTTTCTTT. The whole variable domain, remainder taken from reference TRBV7-3 and TRBJ1-1, is GAGVSQTPSNKVTEKGKYVELRCDPISGHTALYWYRQSLGQGPEFLIYFQGTGAADDSGLPNDRFFAVRPEGSVSTLKIQRTERGDSAVYLCASSRNKGDTEAFFGQGTRLTVV.

This clone showed up just once. The chain has TRBV7-9 and TRBJ2-7, with TRBD1 matching 7 bases. CDR1 and CDR2 from the germline V gene are SEHNR and FQNEAQ (reference sequence). The CDR3 sequence is 15 residues long. V was clipped by 1 base and J by 1 base; unmatched bases: 4. The CDR3 DNA is TGTGCCAGCAGCTTAGTCTCGGGACAGTCCTACGAGCAGTACTTC. This codes for CASSLVSGQSYEQYF. The full variable domain, completed using reference TRBV7-9 and TRBJ2-7, is DTGVSQNPRHKITKRGQNVTFRCDPISEHNRLYWYRQTLGQGPEFLTYFQNEAQLEKSRLLSDRFSAERPKGSFSTLEIQRTEQGDSAMYLCASSLVSGQSYEQYFGPGTRLTVT.

The V call is TRBV28, the J call TRBJ1-3, with D possibly being TRBD1 (5 bases). CDR1 and CDR2 from the germline V gene are MDHEN and SYDVKM. This CDR3 spans 14 amino acids. The V end lost 6 bases, the J end lost 0 bases, and 9 bases lay between the germline ends. CDR3 DNA sequence: TGTGCCAGCAGAGACAGTTTCTCTGGAAACACCATATATTTT. Protein: CASRDSFSGNTIYF. The variable domain in full, completed from reference TRBV28 and TRBJ1-3, reads DVKVTQSSRYLVKRTGEKVFLECVQDMDHENMFWYRQDPGLGLRLIYFSYDVKMKEKGDIPEGYSVSREKKERFSLILESASTNQTSMYLCASRDSFSGNTIYFGEGSWLTVV.

The chain combines TRBV11-2 with TRBJ1-1, with D unresolved. This CDR3 has 19 amino acids. V was trimmed by 1 base and J by 0 bases, leaving 21 bases between them. The germline V gene encodes CDR1 SGHAT and CDR2 FQNNGV. This CDR3 reads CASSLVIHDTQRMNTEAFF. As DNA, the CDR3 is TGTGCCAGCAGCTTAGTTATACACGACACCCAAAGAATGAACACTGAAGCTTTCTTT.

V gene TRBV19 combines with J gene TRBJ1-1; tentative D call: TRBD1 (5 bases). From germline, CDR1 is LNHDA and CDR2 SQIVND (reference sequence). Between the trimmed V and J ends, which lost 4 bases and 8 bases, there was a span of 8 bases. The CDR3 is 11 amino acids. As DNA, the CDR3 is TGTGCCAGTAGTAGGACACCCGAAGCTTTCTTT. It is translated as CASSRTPEAFF.

This clone occurred once. The CDR3 nucleotides read TGTGCCAGCAGCCAAATAACCTCGGGTGGCTACACCTTC. Amino acids: CASSQITSGGYTF. The V gene is TRBV3-1 (or the pseudogene TRBV3-2), the J gene TRBJ1-2; D not resolved. The V end was cut by 2 bases, the J end by 7 bases, with 11 bases between. The CDR3 covers 13 residues. Germline CDR1 LGHDT, CDR2 YNNKEL (reference sequence).

The chain is built from TRBV7-8 and TRBJ1-4; TRBD1 agrees at 7 bases. Germline V lookup: CDR1 SGHVS, CDR2 FQNEAQ. The CDR3 runs to 15 residues. J was trimmed by 1 base and V by 5 bases; bases with no gene match: 4. The CDR3 nucleotides are TGTGCCAGCAGCCTCCGACAGGGAACTAATGAAAAACTGTTTTTT. This translates into CASSLRQGTNEKLFF.

The chain couples TRBV19 to TRBJ2-2; 7 bases agree with TRBD2. Germline CDR1 is LNHDA and CDR2 is SQIVND (reference sequence). V was clipped by 10 bases and J by 5 bases; unmatched bases: 10. The CDR3 runs to 14 residues. The CDR3 sequence: CATRGGETTGELFF. CDR3 sequence (DNA): TGTGCCACCCGTGGGGGGGAGACTACCGGGGAGCTGTTTTTT.

The chain uses TRBV7-9 and TRBJ1-6, with 10 bases identical to TRBD1. The CDR3 consists of 14 residues. J gave up 10 bases and V 5 bases, and 5 bases lay outside the gene matches. The germline V gene encodes CDR1 SEHNR and CDR2 FQNEAQ (reference sequence). The CDR3 nucleotides read TGTGCCAGCAGCGGGACAGGGGCTACCTCACCCCTCCACTTT. As protein: CASSGTGATSPLHF.

The chain is built from TRBV7-9 and TRBJ1-1; D uncertain. CDR3 length: 10 amino acids. The germline V gene has CDR1 SEHNR and CDR2 FQNEAQ (reference sequence). V shed 9 bases and J shed 7 bases, with 9 bases lying between them. The CDR3 region is CASSENEAFF. As DNA, the CDR3 is TGTGCCAGTAGTGAAAATGAAGCTTTCTTT.

The genes are TRBV30 and TRBJ2-2; D is uncertain. V was shortened by 2 bases and J by 6 bases, with 7 bases between the two germline ends. This CDR3 is built from 12 residues. Germline CDR1 and CDR2: GTSNPN and SVGIG (reference sequence). CDR3 coding DNA: TGTGCCTGGAGTCCCGGTCCCGGGGAGCTGTTTTTT. Residues: CAWSPGPGELFF. Full variable domain (remainder filled in from reference TRBV30 and TRBJ2-2): SQTIHQWPATLVQPVGSPLSLECTVEGTSNPNLYWYRQAAGRGLQLLFYSVGIGQISSEVPQNLSASRPQDRQFILSSKKLLLSDSGFYLCAWSPGPGELFFGEGSRLTVL.

V is TRBV27 and J is TRBJ1-2, with D hard to call. This CDR3 spans 11 amino acids. Trimming pared 8 bases from V and 4 bases from J, leaving 8 bases between. Germline V gene sequence: CDR1 MNHEY, CDR2 SMNVEV (reference sequence). The chain's CDR3 is CASGYVYGYTF. In DNA, the CDR3 is TGTGCCAGCGGCTATGTCTATGGCTACACCTTC.

This CDR3 reads CASSLDNSGADTQYF. CDR3 DNA: TGCGCCAGCAGCTTGGATAATAGCGGGGCAGATACGCAGTATTTT. This chain joins TRBV5-1 and TRBJ2-3; the match to TRBD2 covers 8 bases. The CDR3 runs 15 residues. Germline CDR1 and CDR2: SGHRS and YFSETQ. The ends lost 0 bases at V and 4 bases at J; junction bases unmatched: 4.

This clone has just a few counts. Other DNA sequences within the sample encode an identical CDR3. The V gene is TRBV4-2, the J gene TRBJ1-1, with D perhaps matching TRBD1 (6 bases). Germline CDR1 and CDR2: LGHNA and YNFKEQ. This CDR3 is built from 13 residues. V dropped 3 bases and J dropped 3 bases, with 8 bases sitting between them. This CDR3 is CASSQGADTEAFF. DNA of the CDR3: TGTGCCAGCAGCCAGGGGGCAGACACTGAAGCTTTCTTT.

Only a few counts were recorded for this clone. The CDR3 DNA reads TGTGCCTGGCAAGAGCCAGGGCTTGGAAACACCATATATTTT. Encoded protein: CAWQEPGLGNTIYF. This chain connects TRBV30 to TRBJ1-3, with D possibly being TRBD1 (5 bases). Trimming removed 5 bases at V and 3 bases at J, with 14 bases between. This CDR3 has 14 amino acids. CDR1 is GTSNPN and CDR2 is SVGIG in the germline V gene (reference sequence).

The chain couples TRBV12-3 or TRBV12-4 to TRBJ1-4, with D hard to call. The CDR3 has 13 residues. V was clipped by 1 base and J by 5 bases, with 5 bases between them. The CDR3 region is CASSLEENEKLFF. The CDR3 region has the DNA TGTGCCAGCAGTTTAGAAGAAAATGAAAAACTGTTTTTT.

The V call is TRBV7-9, the J call TRBJ2-7, with D hard to call. CDR1 SEHNR and CDR2 FQNEAQ come from the germline V gene (reference sequence). The CDR3 consists of 12 residues. V was clipped by 2 bases and J by 7 bases, with 9 bases between them. The CDR3 here is CASSLRPWEQYF. The CDR3 DNA is TGTGCCAGCAGCTTACGTCCGTGGGAGCAGTACTTC.

This clone appeared once. V is TRBV11-2 and J is TRBJ2-5; no definite D call. The CDR3 runs to 15 residues. V dropped 4 bases and J dropped 5 bases, with 17 bases sitting between them. Germline V CDR1 and CDR2: SGHAT, FQNNGV. CDR3 coding DNA: TGTGCCAGCAGCTCACTCGGACCCGCCGGGGAGACCCAGTACTTC. The encoded protein is CASSSLGPAGETQYF.